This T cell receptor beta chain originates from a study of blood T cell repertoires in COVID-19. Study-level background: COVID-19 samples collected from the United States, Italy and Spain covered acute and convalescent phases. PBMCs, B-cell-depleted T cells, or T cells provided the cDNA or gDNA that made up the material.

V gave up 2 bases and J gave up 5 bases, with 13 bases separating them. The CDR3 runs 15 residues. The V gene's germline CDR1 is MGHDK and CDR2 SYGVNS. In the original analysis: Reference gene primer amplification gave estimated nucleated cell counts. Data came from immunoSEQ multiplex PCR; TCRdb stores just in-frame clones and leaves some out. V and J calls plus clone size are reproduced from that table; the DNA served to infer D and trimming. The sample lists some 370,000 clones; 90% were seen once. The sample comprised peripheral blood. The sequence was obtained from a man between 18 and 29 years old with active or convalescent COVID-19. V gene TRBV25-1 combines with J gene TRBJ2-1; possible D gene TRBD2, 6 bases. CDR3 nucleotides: TGTGCCAGCAGTGAACACGCTAGCGTGAACAATGAGCAGTTCTTC. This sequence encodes CASSEHASVNNEQFF.